A selection of T cell receptor beta chains follows, all from one sample in a study of cytomegalovirus exposure and HLA in healthy donors. Assay: immunoSEQ multiplex PCR; the TCRdb copy retains only in-frame clones and omits some. The table shows 150,000 to 200,000 clones, with about 80% occurring only once. The source material was PBMCs. These receptors were obtained from a man aged 18 to 29 in good health and CMV-seropositive. Both conserved end residues are part of each CDR3.

CDR3: CASSPDGTSVSTDTQYF
V: TRBV9
J: TRBJ2-3

CDR3: CASSPYPGQPQHF
V: TRBV19
J: TRBJ1-5

CDR3: CASSPTGTANEKLFF
V: TRBV19
J: TRBJ1-4

CDR3: CASSPTVPYEQYF
V: TRBV19
J: TRBJ2-7

CDR3: CASSGTSGGPDTQYF
V: TRBV9
J: TRBJ2-3

CDR3: CASSEGDSTSGTEAFF
V: TRBV9
J: TRBJ1-1

CDR3: CASSRPSTGQETQYF
V: TRBV25-1
J: TRBJ2-5

CDR3: CASSPRQGSEKLFF
V: TRBV7-7
J: TRBJ1-4

CDR3: CAISGTSGDGETQYF
V: TRBV10-3
J: TRBJ2-5

CDR3: CASSHGTSYEQYF
V: TRBV14
J: TRBJ2-7

CDR3: CASSLEGQTDQPQHF
V: TRBV27
J: TRBJ1-5

CDR3: CASSALGGDTEAFF
V: TRBV9
J: TRBJ1-1

CDR3: CASSGSGIYSGNTIYF
V: TRBV6-1
J: TRBJ1-3

CDR3: CASSLSRGPSNEQFF
V: TRBV27
J: TRBJ2-1